The sequence of this TCR beta chain was determined in a study of blood T cell repertoires in COVID-19. The CDR3 extends over 17 amino acids. The germline V gene encodes CDR1 KGHDR and CDR2 SFDVKD. Trimming took off 0 bases at V and 3 bases at J, with 13 bases between the two ends. Clones were read by immunoSEQ multiplex PCR, and TCRdb kept only the in-frame ones, dropping some. Here the sample spans over 200,000 clones, over 75% being singletons. Assignment of participants to cohorts was predicated upon participant-reported clinical history. Among Cohort 3 donors, those recovered had two negative PCRs, clearance, or symptom resolution.

The source of this sequence is a woman aged 45-65 years who had recovered from COVID-19. Input material: PBMCs or T cells enriched from blood (not recorded which). The chain combines TRBV24-1 with TRBJ2-2; D is perhaps TRBD1 (5 bases). The CDR3 reads CATSDLWGDAYTGELFF. DNA of the CDR3: TGTGCCACCAGTGATTTGTGGGGCGACGCCTACACCGGGGAGCTGTTTTTT.